Below, one TCR beta chain is given with its context. One end of the junction fails to match germline, which may point to a read error. The data were obtained in a study of CD4 and CD8 cells across lung adenocarcinoma regions. TCRdb recomputed calls from the PCR reads with MiXCR, one row per CDR3 protein. The sample shows tens of thousands of distinct CDR3 sequences, 40% to 60% of them seen only once. This CDR3 comprises 14 residues. Germline loops: CDR1 WSHSY, CDR2 SAAADI. This chain connects TRBV10-2 to TRBJ2-3; 8 nucleotides line up with TRBD1. This TCR was recovered from a male donor with lung adenocarcinoma. The CD4 and CD8 labels of this study may be unreliable. The sequencing input was CD8+ T cells from the center of a lung tumor. CDR3: CGGRGLGRKDMQYF. The CDR3 DNA follows: TGCGGCGGCAGGGGGCTAGGACGCAAAGATATGCAGTATTTC.